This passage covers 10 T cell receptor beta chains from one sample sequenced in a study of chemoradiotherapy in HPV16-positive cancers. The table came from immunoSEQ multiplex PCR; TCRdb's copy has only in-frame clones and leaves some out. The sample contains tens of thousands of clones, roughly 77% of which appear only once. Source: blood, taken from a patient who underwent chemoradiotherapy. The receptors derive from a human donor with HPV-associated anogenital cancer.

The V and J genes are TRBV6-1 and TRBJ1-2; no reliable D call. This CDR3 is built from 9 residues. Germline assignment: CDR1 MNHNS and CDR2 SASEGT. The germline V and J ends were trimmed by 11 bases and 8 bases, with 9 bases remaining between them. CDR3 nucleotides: TGTGCCGGCGATGGGGGCTACACCTTC. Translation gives CAGDGGYTF.

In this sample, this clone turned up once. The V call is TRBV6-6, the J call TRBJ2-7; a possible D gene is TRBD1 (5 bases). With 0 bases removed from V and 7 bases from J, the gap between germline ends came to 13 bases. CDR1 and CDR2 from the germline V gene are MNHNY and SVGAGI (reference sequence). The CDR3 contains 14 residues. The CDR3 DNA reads TGTGCCAGCAGTTACTCCCCAGCAAAGGGGGAGCAGTACTTC. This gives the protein CASSYSPAKGEQYF.

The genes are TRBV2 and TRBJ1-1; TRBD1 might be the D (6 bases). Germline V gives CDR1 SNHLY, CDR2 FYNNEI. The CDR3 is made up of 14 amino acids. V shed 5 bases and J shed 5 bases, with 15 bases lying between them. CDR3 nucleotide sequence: TGTGCCAGCAGTCCCACGGGGGGCGGTACTGAAGCTTTCTTT. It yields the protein CASSPTGGGTEAFF.

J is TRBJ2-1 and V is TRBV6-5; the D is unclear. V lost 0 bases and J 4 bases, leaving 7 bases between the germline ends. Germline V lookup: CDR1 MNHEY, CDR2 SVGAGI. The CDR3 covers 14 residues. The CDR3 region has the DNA TGTGCCAGCAGTTACTCTTCGAAGTACAATGAGCAGTTCTTC. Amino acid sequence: CASSYSSKYNEQFF.

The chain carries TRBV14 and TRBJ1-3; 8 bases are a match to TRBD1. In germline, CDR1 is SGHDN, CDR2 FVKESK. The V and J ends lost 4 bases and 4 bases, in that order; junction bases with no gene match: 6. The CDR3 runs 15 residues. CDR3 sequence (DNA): TGTGCCAGCAGCCCGAGCAGGGGGCTCGGAAACACCATATATTTT. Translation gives CASSPSRGLGNTIYF.

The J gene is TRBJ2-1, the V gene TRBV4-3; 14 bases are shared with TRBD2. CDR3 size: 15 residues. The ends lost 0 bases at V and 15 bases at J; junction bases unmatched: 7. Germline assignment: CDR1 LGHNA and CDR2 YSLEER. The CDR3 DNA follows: TGCGCCAGCAGCCAAGAGTTGGGACTAGCGGGGGTCTGGTTCTTC. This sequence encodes CASSQELGLAGVWFF.

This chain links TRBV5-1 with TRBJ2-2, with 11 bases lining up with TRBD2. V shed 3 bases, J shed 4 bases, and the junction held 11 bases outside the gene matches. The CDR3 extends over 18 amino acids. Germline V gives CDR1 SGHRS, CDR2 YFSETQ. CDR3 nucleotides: TGCGCCAGCAGCTCGACCGGGACTAGCGGTACAGTCACCGGGGAGCTGTTTTTT. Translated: CASSSTGTSGTVTGELFF.

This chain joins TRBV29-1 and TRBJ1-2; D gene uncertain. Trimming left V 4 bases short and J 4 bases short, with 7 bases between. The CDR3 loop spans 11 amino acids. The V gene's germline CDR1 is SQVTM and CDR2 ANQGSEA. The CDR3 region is CSVVGIYGYTF. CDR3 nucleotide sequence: TGCAGCGTTGTAGGTATCTATGGCTACACCTTC.

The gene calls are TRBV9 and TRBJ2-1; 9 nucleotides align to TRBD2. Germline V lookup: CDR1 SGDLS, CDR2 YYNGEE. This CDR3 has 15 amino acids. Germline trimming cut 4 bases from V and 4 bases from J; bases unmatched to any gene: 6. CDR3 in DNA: TGTGCCAGCAGCTCGGGCGGGGGGGCGTACAATGAGCAGTTCTTC. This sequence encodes CASSSGGGAYNEQFF.

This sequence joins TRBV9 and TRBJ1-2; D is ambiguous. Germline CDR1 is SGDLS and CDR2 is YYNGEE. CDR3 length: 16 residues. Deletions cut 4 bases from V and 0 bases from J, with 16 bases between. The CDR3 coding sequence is TGTGCCAGCAGCCCCCCCCGACTGGGAACTAACTATGGCTACACCTTC. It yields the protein CASSPPRLGTNYGYTF.